This note documents a single T cell receptor (beta chain) sequence. Its target is unknown. Other DNA sequences from this sample encode an identical CDR3 as well. Libraries were prepared by immunoSEQ multiplex PCR; TCRdb keeps only in-frame clonotypes and omits some of them. The table lists fewer than 150,000 clones, 65% to 90% of them singletons. This sample is part of a study of T cell responses to AZD1222 COVID-19 vaccine. Points from the study as a whole: The study found vaccine-associated CD4 TCRs spanning spike, dominant at 160-218 and 743-854.

Trimming at V came to 3 bases and at J to 3 bases, leaving 3 bases not matched to a gene. Germline loops: CDR1 KGHSH, CDR2 LQKENI. The CDR3 consists of 14 residues. Source: peripheral blood, taken on day 0 of AZD1222 vaccination. The gene calls are TRBV18 and TRBJ2-7; 9 positions match TRBD1. The origin of this receptor is an adult in good health. The CDR3, as DNA: TGTGCCAGCTCACCGGGGACAGGGCACTACGAGCAGTACTTC. This translates into CASSPGTGHYEQYF. The entire variable domain, with the rest obtained from reference TRBV18 and TRBJ2-7, is as follows: NAGVMQNPRHLVRRRGQEARLRCSPMKGHSHVYWYRQLPEEGLKFMVYLQKENIIDESGMPKERFSAEFPKEGPSILRIQQVVRGDSAAYFCASSPGTGHYEQYFGPGTRLTVT.